This T cell receptor beta chain was observed in a study of shared clonotypes between healthy human individuals. Study results and limitations: Researchers found naive subsets generally carried larger estimated richness than memory subsets. Relative to clonotypes present in all four donors, those not shared had lower generation probabilities.

Genomic DNA from each subset was divided evenly over several immunoSEQ plates. Measured with immunoSEQ multiplex PCR; TCRdb has only the in-frame clones, and not every one. The table has approximately 1,500,000 clones, roughly 96% seen once. Note on this clone: What it binds is unknown.

Trimming stripped 4 bases from V and 2 bases from J, with 9 bases between. CDR1 SGHNT and CDR2 YYREEE come from the germline V gene (reference sequence). The CDR3 has 14 amino acids. The chain joins TRBV5-4 to TRBJ2-2; D is ambiguous. This receptor was identified in a man between 25 and 39 years old in good health. Material for sequencing was naive CD4+ T cells sorted from blood. Subset reported: CD45RA+ positively selected. CDR3 in amino acids: CASSQTPNTGELFF. Here the CDR3 DNA reads TGTGCCAGCAGCCAGACACCTAACACCGGGGAGCTGTTTTTT.